Listed below are T cell receptor beta chains from one sample, sequenced in a study of vaccination effects on CD4 cells after COVID-19. Their specific antigens are unknown. Sequenced by immunoSEQ multiplex PCR; TCRdb stores in-frame clones only, minus some. The sample consists of more than 40,000 clones, roughly 82% of them appearing once. This sample comprised CD4+ T cells from PBMCs cultured with HCoV-NL63 spike peptides, obtained before COVID-19 vaccination. The receptors originated from a human donor who received a COVID-19 vaccine. Both conserved end residues are part of each CDR3. The D gene is left open where the match is weak. The size of a clone is reported for some rows only, either as once, few or many, or as a class for expanded clones.

D	V	size	J	DNA	CDR3
-	TRBV12-3/TRBV12-4	-	TRBJ1-1	TGTGCCAGCAGTTCTAGACAAGGCACTGAAGCTTTCTTT	CASSSRQGTEAFF
-	TRBV18	-	TRBJ1-1	TGTGCCAGCTCCACTACCCAAAACACTGAAGCTTTCTTT	CASSTTQNTEAFF
-	TRBV7-3	-	TRBJ2-1	TGTGCCAGCAGCTCCCTGGGCGATGAGCAGTTCTTC	CASSSLGDEQFF
-	TRBV7-8	-	TRBJ1-6	TGTGCCAGCAGCTTAGGAGGGGCGGTTAATTCACCCCTCCACTTT	CASSLGGAVNSPLHF
TRBD2	TRBV7-2	-	TRBJ2-3	TGTGCCAGCAGCTTAGTGGGGACTAGCGGGGGAACAGATACGCAGTATTTT	CASSLVGTSGGTDTQYF
-	TRBV4-1	-	TRBJ1-2	TGCGCCAGCAGCCAAGGTGGCGGCGGAATCTATGGCTACACCTTC	CASSQGGGGIYGYTF
TRBD2	TRBV3-1/TRBV3-2	few	TRBJ2-3	TGTGCCAGCAGCCATAGCGGGGGGGCTGCAGATACGCAGTATTTT	CASSHSGGAADTQYF
-	TRBV5-1	-	TRBJ1-2	TGCGCCAGCAGCTTGGATGTACCAGGGTCTGCGGATGGCTACACCTTC	CASSLDVPGSADGYTF
TRBD2	TRBV3-1/TRBV3-2	-	TRBJ2-2	TGTGCCAGCAGCCAAGTTGGCGGGGGGACCGGGGAGCTGTTTTTT	CASSQVGGGTGELFF
-	TRBV14	-	TRBJ2-1	TGTGCCAGCAGCCAAGATCTCGGTCGCGGTGAGCAGTTCTTC	CASSQDLGRGEQFF
TRBD2	TRBV5-1	once	TRBJ2-3	TGCGCCAGCAGCTTGGTAGGGACTAGGACTAGCACAGATACGCAGTATTTT	CASSLVGTRTSTDTQYF
TRBD1	TRBV5-1	-	TRBJ1-2	TGCACCAGCAGCGCATGGACAGGGGGCGGGGGTAACTATGGCTACACCTTC	CTSSAWTGGGGNYGYTF
-	TRBV7-9	-	TRBJ2-5	TGTGCCAGCAGCTTAGGCATCAGAGAACAAGAGACCCAGTACTTC	CASSLGIREQETQYF
TRBD1	TRBV23-1	-	TRBJ1-2	TGCGCCAGCAGTCAAGGGACAGTATACGGCTACACCTTC	CASSQGTVYGYTF
TRBD2	TRBV6-2/TRBV6-3	-	TRBJ2-1	TGTGCCAGCAGCCCCAGCGGGGGGGCCAATGAGCAGTTCTTC	CASSPSGGANEQFF
TRBD1	TRBV5-5	-	TRBJ2-3	TGTGCCAGCTCCACAGGGGGACTCCCCACTAGCACAGATACGCAGTATTTT	CASSTGGLPTSTDTQYF
-	TRBV7-2	-	TRBJ1-1	TGTGCCAGCAGCCTGGGACCGCTCACTGAAGCTTTCTTT	CASSLGPLTEAFF
-	TRBV3-1/TRBV3-2	-	TRBJ2-3	TGTGCCAGCAGAGGGGCAGATACGCAGTATTTT	CASRGADTQYF
-	TRBV7-2	-	TRBJ2-5	TGTGCCAGCAGCTTACGTGGAGGGGAGACCCAGTACTTC	CASSLRGGETQYF
TRBD2	TRBV7-2	-	TRBJ2-1	TGTGCCAGCAGCTTAGGGCTAGCGGGGGGTCAGCAGTTCTTC	CASSLGLAGGQQFF
TRBD1	TRBV25-1	-	TRBJ2-1	TGTGCCACCCTCTTGGAACGCGGACAGGGGGCGAGTGAGCAGTTCTTC	CATLLERGQGASEQFF
TRBD1	TRBV5-1	-	TRBJ2-2	TGCGCCAGCAGCTCACAACCCGGGACAGACAACACCGGGGAGCTGTTTTTT	CASSSQPGTDNTGELFF
-	TRBV19	-	TRBJ1-1	TGTGCCAGTAGTATGAGGAACGTGAACACTGAAGCTTTCTTT	CASSMRNVNTEAFF
-	TRBV7-2	-	TRBJ1-1	TGTGCCAGCAGCTTAGGTATCGCAGGGAACACTGAAGCTTTCTTT	CASSLGIAGNTEAFF
-	TRBV2	few	TRBJ1-6	TGTGCCAGCAGTGACGTAGGGGACTATAATTCACCCCTCCACTTT	CASSDVGDYNSPLHF
TRBD1	TRBV2	-	TRBJ1-5	TGTGCCACCCAGGGGGCTCATAGCAATCAGCCCCAGCATTTT	CATQGAHSNQPQHF
-	TRBV2	-	TRBJ2-5	TGTGCCAGCAGTGAAAGGGGCTACCAAGAGACCCAGTACTTC	CASSERGYQETQYF
-	TRBV11-1	-	TRBJ2-1	TGTGCCAGCAGCCGTTCCTACGGGCAGTTCTTC	CASSRSYGQFF
-	TRBV7-3	-	TRBJ2-1	TGTGCCAGCAGCTTAACTTTTAGGGCTTCCTCGAATGAGCAGTTCTTC	CASSLTFRASSNEQFF
-	TRBV28	-	TRBJ1-2	TGTGCCAGCAGTCCAGGGGTACGGGGCTACACCTTC	CASSPGVRGYTF
-	TRBV18	-	TRBJ2-1	TGTGCCAGCTCACCCAGACAGAGCTCCTACAATGAGCAGTTCTTC	CASSPRQSSYNEQFF
-	TRBV4-2	-	TRBJ2-2	TGTGCCAGCAGCCAAGTGGGGAGTTGGGGCACCGGGGAGCTGTTTTTT	CASSQVGSWGTGELFF
-	TRBV7-3	-	TRBJ2-2	TGTGCCAGCAGCCCCCGCAGGGGACCTAAATATGCCGGGGAGCTGTTTTTT	CASSPRRGPKYAGELFF
-	TRBV5-1	-	TRBJ1-2	TGCGCCAGCAGGCAGGATAACTATGGCTACACCTTC	CASRQDNYGYTF
-	TRBV5-1	-	TRBJ2-5	TGCGCCAGCAGCTTGGCAGGAGAGACCCAGTACTTC	CASSLAGETQYF
-	TRBV24-1	-	TRBJ1-2	TGTGCCACCCGTCACCCGACGGAGGGCTACACCTTC	CATRHPTEGYTF
-	TRBV10-1	-	TRBJ2-5	TGCGCCAGCAGTGAGGCCGGGCTCCAAGAGACCCAGTACTTC	CASSEAGLQETQYF
-	TRBV12-3/TRBV12-4	-	TRBJ1-2	TGTGCCAGCTCCGAACGCGGACCCGATCCCTACACCTTC	CASSERGPDPYTF
-	TRBV5-8	-	TRBJ2-5	TGTGCCAGCCCCATTTCCCCAACCCGGGTTTTTAAAGAGACCCAGTACTTC	CASPISPTRVFKETQYF
-	TRBV6-1	-	TRBJ1-1	TGTGCCAGCAGTGAACAAAGGGTCACTGAAGCTTTCTTT	CASSEQRVTEAFF
-	TRBV9	-	TRBJ1-6	TGTGCCAGCAGCGCCTCTTCATACTCACCCCTCCACTTT	CASSASSYSPLHF
TRBD1	TRBV5-1	-	TRBJ2-5	TGCGCCAGCAGCCCCGGGTTAGGGGGCTTGGAGGAGACCCAGTACTTC	CASSPGLGGLEETQYF
TRBD2	TRBV3-1/TRBV3-2	-	TRBJ2-5	TGTGCCAGCAGCCCCCCCGGGAGGGTCCCGGCCCAGTACTTC	CASSPPGRVPAQYF
-	TRBV10-2	few	TRBJ1-5	TGCGCCACCGCGGAACAGGGACGGCCGGCGACCCAGCATTTT	CATAEQGRPATQHF
-	TRBV10-3	-	TRBJ1-6	TGTGCCATCAGTGAGTCAGTCAGTTCACCCCTCCACTTT	CAISESVSSPLHF
-	TRBV27	few	TRBJ1-1	TGTGCCAGCAGGGTCGGGAGCATGAACACTGAAGCTTTCTTT	CASRVGSMNTEAFF
-	TRBV24-1	-	TRBJ2-6	TGTGCCACCAGTGATTCCCCGGGGAGGGCCAACGTCCTGACTTTC	CATSDSPGRANVLTF
-	TRBV21-1	-	TRBJ2-1	TGTGCCAGCAGCAAAGTGAGGGGCAATGAGCAGTTCTTC	CASSKVRGNEQFF
-	TRBV7-2	few	TRBJ1-1	TGTGCCAGCAGCTTAGAGGGGAACACTGAAGCTTTCTTT	CASSLEGNTEAFF
TRBD1	TRBV19	-	TRBJ2-3	TGTGCCAGTACCGAGACAGGGGGGAGCGTTACGCAGTATTTT	CASTETGGSVTQYF
-	TRBV10-3	few	TRBJ1-4	TGTGCCATCAGTGACGACAACCGGGATGAAAAACTGTTTTTT	CAISDDNRDEKLFF
-	TRBV18	-	TRBJ2-3	TGTGCCAGCTCACCGTCGACGGACCCAGATACGCAGTATTTT	CASSPSTDPDTQYF
-	TRBV5-1	few	TRBJ2-3	TGCGCCAGCAGCCCACGACTACCAGGCACAGATACGCAGTATTTT	CASSPRLPGTDTQYF